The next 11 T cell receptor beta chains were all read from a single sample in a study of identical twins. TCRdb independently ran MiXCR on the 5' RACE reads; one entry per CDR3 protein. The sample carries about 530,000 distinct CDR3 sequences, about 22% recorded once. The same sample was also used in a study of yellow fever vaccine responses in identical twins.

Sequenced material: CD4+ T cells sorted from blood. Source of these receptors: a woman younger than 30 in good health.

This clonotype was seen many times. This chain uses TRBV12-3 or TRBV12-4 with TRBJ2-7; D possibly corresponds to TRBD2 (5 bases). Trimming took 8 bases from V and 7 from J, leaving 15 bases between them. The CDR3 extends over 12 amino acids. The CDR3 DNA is TGTGCCAGCCGCCGCGGGCCTCAAGAGCAGTACTTC. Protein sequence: CASRRGPQEQYF.

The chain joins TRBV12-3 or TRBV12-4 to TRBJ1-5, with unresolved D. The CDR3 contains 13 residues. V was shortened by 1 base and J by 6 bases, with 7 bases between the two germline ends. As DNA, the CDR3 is TGTGCCAGCAGTTTAGGCGGTCTTCAGCCCCAGCATTTT. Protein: CASSLGGLQPQHF.

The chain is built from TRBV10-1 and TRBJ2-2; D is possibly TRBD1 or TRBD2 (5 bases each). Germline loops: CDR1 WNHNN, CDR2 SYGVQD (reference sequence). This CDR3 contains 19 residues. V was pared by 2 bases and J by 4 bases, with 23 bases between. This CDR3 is CASSEERGGTSRTTGELFF. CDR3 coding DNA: TGCGCCAGCAGTGAGGAGAGAGGTGGGACCTCCCGAACCACCGGGGAGCTGTTTTTT.

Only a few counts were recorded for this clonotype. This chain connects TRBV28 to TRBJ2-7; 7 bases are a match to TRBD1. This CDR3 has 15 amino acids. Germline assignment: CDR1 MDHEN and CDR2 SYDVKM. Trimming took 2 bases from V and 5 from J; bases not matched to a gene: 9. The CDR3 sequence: CASSLAAGGLNEQYF. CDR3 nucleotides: TGTGCCAGCAGTTTAGCGGCAGGGGGTCTCAACGAGCAGTACTTC.

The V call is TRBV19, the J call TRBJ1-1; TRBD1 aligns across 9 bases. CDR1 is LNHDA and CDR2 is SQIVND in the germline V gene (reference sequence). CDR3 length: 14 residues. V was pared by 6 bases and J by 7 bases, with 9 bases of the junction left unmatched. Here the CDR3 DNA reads TGTGCCAGTAGGCAGAAGACAGGGGGAGGTGAAGCTTTCTTT. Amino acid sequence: CASRQKTGGGEAFF.

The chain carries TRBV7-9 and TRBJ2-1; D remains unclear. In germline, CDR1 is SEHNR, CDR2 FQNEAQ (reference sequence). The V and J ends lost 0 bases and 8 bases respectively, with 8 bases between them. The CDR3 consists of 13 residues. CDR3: CASSLAGVHEQFF. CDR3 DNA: TGTGCCAGCAGCTTAGCGGGCGTTCATGAGCAGTTCTTC.

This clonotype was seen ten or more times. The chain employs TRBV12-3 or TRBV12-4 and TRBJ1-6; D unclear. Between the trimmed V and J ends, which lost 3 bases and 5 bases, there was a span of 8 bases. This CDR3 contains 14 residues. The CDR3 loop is CASSFHKHNSPLHF. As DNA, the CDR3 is TGTGCCAGCAGTTTCCACAAGCATAATTCACCCCTCCACTTT.

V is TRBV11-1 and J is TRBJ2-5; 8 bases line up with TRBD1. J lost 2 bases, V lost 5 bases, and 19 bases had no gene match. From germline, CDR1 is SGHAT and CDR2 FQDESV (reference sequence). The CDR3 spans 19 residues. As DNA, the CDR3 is TGTGCCAGCAGCCCCTGGACAGGGACGACGTGGGGAGCTCAAGAGACCCAGTACTTC. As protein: CASSPWTGTTWGAQETQYF. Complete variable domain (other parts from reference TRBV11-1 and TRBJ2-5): EAEVAQSPRYKITEKSQAVAFWCDPISGHATLYWYRQILGQGPELLVQFQDESVVDDSQLPKDRFSAERLKGVDSTLKIQPAELGDSAMYLCASSPWTGTTWGAQETQYFGPGTRLLVL.

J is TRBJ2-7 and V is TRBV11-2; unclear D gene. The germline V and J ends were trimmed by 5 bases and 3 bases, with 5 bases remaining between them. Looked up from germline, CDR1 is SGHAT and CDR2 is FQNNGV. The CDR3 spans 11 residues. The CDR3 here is CASSPHYEQYV. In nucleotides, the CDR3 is TGTGCCAGCAGCCCCCACTACGAGCAGTACGTC.

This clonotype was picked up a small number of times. CDR3 in DNA: TGTGCCAGCAGTTTAAACGGCAAAAATCAGCCCCAGCATTTT. Residues: CASSLNGKNQPQHF. V and J are TRBV27 and TRBJ1-5; D gene ambiguous. This CDR3 region has 14 residues. Germline V gives CDR1 MNHEY, CDR2 SMNVEV (reference sequence). The V gene lost 2 bases and the J gene lost 4 bases, with 9 bases spanning the gap.

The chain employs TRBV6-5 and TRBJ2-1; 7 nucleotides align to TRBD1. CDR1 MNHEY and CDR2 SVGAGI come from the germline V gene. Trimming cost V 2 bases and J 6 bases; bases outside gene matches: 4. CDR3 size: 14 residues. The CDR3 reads CASSYHRGLNEQFF. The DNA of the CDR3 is TGTGCCAGCAGTTACCACAGGGGCCTCAATGAGCAGTTCTTC.